This TCR beta chain came from a study of cytomegalovirus exposure and HLA in healthy donors. Trimming left V 3 bases short and J 8 bases short, with 17 bases between. CDR3 size: 15 residues. The germline V gene encodes CDR1 SGDLS and CDR2 YYNGEE. A multiplex PCR was run with 60 Vbeta primers and 13 Jbeta primers. The assay was immunoSEQ multiplex PCR, and TCRdb's table has in-frame clones only and misses some. Here the sample spans 150,000 to 200,000 clones, approximately 78% being singletons. Input material: PBMCs. The receptor was derived from a young woman in good health and CMV-seronegative. V is TRBV9 and J is TRBJ1-4; D might be TRBD1 (6 bases). This CDR3 is CASSGSTGGEEKLFF. DNA of the CDR3: TGTGCCAGCAGCGGATCGACAGGCGGTGAGGAAAAACTGTTTTTT. Using reference TRBV9 and TRBJ1-4 for the parts outside the CDR3, the full variable domain is DSGVTQTPKHLITATGQRVTLRCSPRSGDLSVYWYQQSLDQGLQFLIQYYNGEERAKGNILERFSAQQFPDLHSELNLSSLELGDSALYFCASSGSTGGEEKLFFGSGTQLSVL.